The clone carrying this TCR beta chain has a single count. The sample belongs to a study of blood T cell repertoires in COVID-19. As handled by the study authors: Using reference gene primer amplification, nucleated cell counts were estimated. Method: immunoSEQ multiplex PCR; TCRdb's copy keeps in-frame clones and lacks some. The DNA was the basis for D and trimming; V, J and clone size are from that table. The sample holds over 200,000 clones, approximately 90% seen once. The V end lost 0 bases, the J end lost 5 bases, and 13 bases lay between the germline ends. Germline V CDR1 and CDR2: LGHNA, YSLEER. This CDR3 has 15 residues.

This chain connects TRBV4-3 to TRBJ2-5; D not resolved. Sequenced material: peripheral blood. This clonotype originated in a woman aged 40 to 50 who had recovered from COVID-19. CDR3 sequence: CASSQDGRPEETQYF. As DNA, the CDR3 is TGCGCCAGCAGCCAAGATGGCCGGCCGGAGGAGACCCAGTACTTC.